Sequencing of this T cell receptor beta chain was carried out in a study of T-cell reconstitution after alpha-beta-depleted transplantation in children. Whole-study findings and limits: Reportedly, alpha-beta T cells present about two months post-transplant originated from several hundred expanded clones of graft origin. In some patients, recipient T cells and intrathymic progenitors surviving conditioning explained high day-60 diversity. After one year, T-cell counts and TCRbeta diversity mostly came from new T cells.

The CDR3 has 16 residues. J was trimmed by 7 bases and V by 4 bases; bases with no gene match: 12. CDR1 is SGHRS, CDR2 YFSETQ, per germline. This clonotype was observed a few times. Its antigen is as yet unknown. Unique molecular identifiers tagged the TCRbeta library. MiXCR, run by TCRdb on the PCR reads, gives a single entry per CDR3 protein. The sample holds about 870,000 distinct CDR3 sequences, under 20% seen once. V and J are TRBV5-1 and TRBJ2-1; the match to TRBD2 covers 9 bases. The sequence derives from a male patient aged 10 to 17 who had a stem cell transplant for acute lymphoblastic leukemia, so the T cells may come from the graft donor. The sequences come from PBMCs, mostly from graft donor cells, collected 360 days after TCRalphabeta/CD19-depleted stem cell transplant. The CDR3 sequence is CASSPTSGAPSNEQFF. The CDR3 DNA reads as TGCGCCAGCAGCCCGACTAGCGGAGCCCCTAGTAATGAGCAGTTCTTC.